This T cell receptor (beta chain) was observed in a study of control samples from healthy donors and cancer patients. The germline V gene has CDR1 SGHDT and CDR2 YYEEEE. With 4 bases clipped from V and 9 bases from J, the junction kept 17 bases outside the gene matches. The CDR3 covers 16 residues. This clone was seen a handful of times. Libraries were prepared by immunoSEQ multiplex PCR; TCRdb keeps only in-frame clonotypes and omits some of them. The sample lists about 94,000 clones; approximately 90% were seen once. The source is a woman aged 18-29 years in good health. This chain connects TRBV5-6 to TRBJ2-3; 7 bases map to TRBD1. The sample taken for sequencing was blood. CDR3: CASSRKGGVGVDTQYF. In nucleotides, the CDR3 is TGTGCCAGCAGCAGAAAAGGGGGCGTAGGGGTGGACACGCAGTATTTT.